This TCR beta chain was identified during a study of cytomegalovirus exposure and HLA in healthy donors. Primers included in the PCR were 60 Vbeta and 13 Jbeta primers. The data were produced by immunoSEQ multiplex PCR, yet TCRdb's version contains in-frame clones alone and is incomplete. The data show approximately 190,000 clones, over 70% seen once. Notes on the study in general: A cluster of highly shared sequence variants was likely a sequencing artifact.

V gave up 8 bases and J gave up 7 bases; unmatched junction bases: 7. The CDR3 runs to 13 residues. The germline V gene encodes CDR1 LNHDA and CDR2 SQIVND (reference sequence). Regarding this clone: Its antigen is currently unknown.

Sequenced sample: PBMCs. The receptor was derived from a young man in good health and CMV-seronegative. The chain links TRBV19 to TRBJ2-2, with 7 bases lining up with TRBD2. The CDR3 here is CASGAGVFGELFF. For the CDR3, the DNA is TGTGCCAGTGGGGCGGGGGTTTTCGGGGAGCTGTTTTTT.